What follows is one T cell receptor beta chain and its context. Its antigen is not yet known. Per-base quality was not reported, and no clone a single base away is much larger than it. The record originates from a study of cytomegalovirus exposure and HLA in healthy donors (dated by TCRdb to about 2017). For the study in its entirety: According to an earlier analysis of around 600 of the donors, about 179 million T cells yielded 90 million to 130 million unique TCR beta sequences and 250 to 350 Gb of sequence data. An early release that covered roughly 600 HLA-typed donors contained approximately 300 gigabases of sequencing data and roughly 84 million unique TCR sequences. Of the roughly 390 genotyped donors, approximately 82% fell in the genetic ancestry cluster associated with self-reported Caucasian donors. The aim of the study was to test whether cataloging public T cell receptors could identify signatures of past pathogen exposure. The study used immunosequencing to profile the T cell repertoires of 666 subjects and linked those repertoires to cytomegalovirus serostatus. In addition to the first cohort of roughly 670 subjects, a separate validation cohort of some 120 different subjects was used. High-throughput TCR immunosequencing, statistical association of individual TCRs with disease status, and machine learning were combined to predict cytomegalovirus infection status. To study patterns of TCR occurrence, a later analysis re-analyzed previously published TCR beta repertoires from hundreds of donors and added high-resolution HLA genotyping. Rather than using new phenotypic data, the later analysis identified candidate immune exposures from TCR beta sequences and from how often those sequences occurred across donors. An earlier analysis of approximately 580 of the donors used high-throughput TCR beta sequencing to judge whether each TCR beta V gene segment behaved as functional or pseudogenic. Alongside the repertoire data, information on donor age, sex, ethnicity and CMV serostatus was compiled. Genome-wide SNP genotypes for about 60% of the 666 donors were used in a later genetic analysis, which treated that subset as a discovery cohort. Every discovery cohort repertoire had been produced on one sequencing platform. Both class I and class II loci were covered by HLA typing, at four-digit resolution. The number of typed donors differed by locus: about 629-630 for A, B, C, DRB1 and DQB1; roughly 510 for DQA1; some 610 for DPA1; and about 450 for DPB1. Because of strong linkage in the cohort, five DR-DQ haplotypes were treated as single units for association and clustering. Among over 350 genotyped donors of the cohort, an average of roughly 240,000 unique TCR beta nucleotide sequences were sequenced per donor, roughly 18% of them non-productive. General conclusions and limits of the study: In a later genetic analysis, fewer N-insertions in productive TCRs were reported among donors in an Asian-associated ancestry cluster than the roughly 710-donor mean. The earlier analysis of about 600 of the donors excluded approximately 15 rarely observed V segments, including chromosome 9 orphons, because counts were too low. Sequencing depth was assumed to be roughly uniform across donors in the presence/absence analyses, though that assumption may not hold. Because the 87-base-pair reads could not distinguish some IMGT-functional V segments, including TRBV6-2 and TRBV6-3, those segments were excluded. While some public TCRs were present in many individuals, most TCR sequences turned up only very rarely across donors. In this cohort, only TCR beta chains were sequenced, and detectable features were limited by the absence of alpha or paired-chain data. A later analysis found that TCR association rates varied across HLA loci, with DRB1 alleles showing the most associated TCRs and HLA-C alleles the fewest. Assigning TCR associations to individual alleles was difficult when HLA alleles, especially DR and DQ, strongly co-occurred. According to a later analysis, parvovirus B19, influenza, CMV and Epstein-Barr virus appeared linked to several top co-occurrence clusters. Linkage disequilibrium might explain the correlated functional status among segregating V segments, but an unknown experimental factor could not be ruled out. Broadly in line with IMGT annotations, most TCR beta V segments showed up in productive rearrangements about 90% or about 30% of the time in an earlier analysis of several hundred of the donors. In both the original and validation cohorts, the classifier was reported to diagnose cytomegalovirus status with high specificity and sensitivity. At a false discovery rate of 0.05, a later analysis linked under 20,000 TCR beta sequences to specific HLA alleles. Three of the identified cytomegalovirus-associated TCR beta chains were confirmed in vitro to be specific for cytomegalovirus antigens. For the cohort, immune exposure information was limited to CMV serostatus. A cluster of highly shared sequence variants was judged likely to represent a technical artifact of the sequencing pipeline. V-gene and J-gene trimming of TCR beta chains was associated with a missense DCLRE1C variant in a later genetic analysis, and the association was replicated in an independent cohort. According to a later analysis, most CMV-associated TCR beta chains appeared to be HLA-restricted, and the HLA associations seemed to be driven largely by CMV exposure. A further reported finding was that TCR beta sequences accurately predicted the HLA-A and HLA-B alleles for most subjects in the first cohort. A later analysis found that HLA-associated TCR beta chains were more clonally expanded and had lower generation probabilities than equally common non-associated chains. According to the authors, the approach could potentially be generalized to other disease states and immunological phenotypes. A total of around 150 TCR beta chains were listed by the study as associated with cytomegalovirus. HLA typing was unavailable for some donors at each locus, so association tests used only the typed subset.

The library was built by means of the immunoSEQ multiplex PCR assay. The multiplex PCR relied on a mix of 60 forward primers for TCR Vbeta segments and 13 reverse primers for TCR Jbeta segments. Amplification of the CDR3 region of rearranged TCR beta genes was performed with a multiplex PCR assay on genomic DNA. On the Illumina HiSeq System, the amplified TCR beta libraries were sequenced as 87-base-pair reads. In the source study's methods: A later analysis tallied about 77 million unique TCR beta chains across the 666 repertoires, and approximately 9.9 million of those chains were shared by two or more donors. Raw reads were error-corrected and collapsed into unique sequences with a nearest-neighbor algorithm that merged closely related sequences to remove PCR and sequencing errors. Alignment of CDR3 sequences to IMGT reference sequences was used to assign V, D and J gene segments. For a sequence to be retained, a match of at least six nucleotides was required to both a V gene segment and a J gene segment. A rearrangement counted as productive if the CDR3 had no stop codons and remained in frame with V and J, and every other rearrangement counted as non-productive. CDR3 was defined by IMGT convention, running from the second conserved V-encoded cysteine to the conserved J-encoded phenylalanine. In an earlier analysis of more than 550 of the donors, sequences lacking an unambiguous match to a single V gene segment were excluded. An earlier analysis of a few hundred of the donors called V segments functional above 56.7% productive rearrangements and segregating when the between-donor standard deviation exceeded 5%. A statistical classification framework was built for diagnosing cytomegalovirus status from the catalog of TCR beta chain sequences. V and J gene assignment, in a later analysis, came from comparing TCR nucleotide sequences with IMGT/GENE-DB human TR gene sequences. In a later analysis, CDR3 sequences and most-parsimonious VDJ recombination scenarios were assigned using the TCRdist pipeline. In a later analysis, each TCR beta chain was defined by its CDR3 amino acid sequence together with its V-gene family, and reads without a unique V-gene family were excluded. A later analysis removed over 500 highly shared, low-generation-probability nucleotide sequences to deal with suspected cross-contamination and a sequencing artifact. In a later analysis, a clonal expansion index was calculated for each public chain from normalized within-repertoire ranks of inferred template counts. A later analysis computed generation probabilities with a VDJ recombination model fitted to out-of-frame rearrangements, and checked the results against IGoR. In a later analysis, hypergeometric tests were used to score TCR-TCR, TCR-HLA and TCR-CMV co-occurrence, with a repertoire-size bias correction applied to TCR pairs. In a later analysis, false discovery rates were estimated by permuting HLA or CMV assignments 20 times. In a later analysis, co-occurring TCRs were grouped using DBSCAN, and TCRdist sequence similarity was added for clustering within HLA-allele-positive subsets. Repertoires with fewer than 30,000 or more than 120,000 public chains, plus five repertoires with anomalous nucleotide sharing, were excluded from co-occurrence clustering. TCRdb stores this immuneACCESS table with in-frame sequences only. Part of the clones is absent; in the studies checked, under half of the shortfall reflects unresolved V genes, and no reason is known for the rest. That table furnishes V, J and clone size, whereas the DNA furnished D and trimming. In all, the sample holds around 200,000 clones, and approximately 90% of those were seen once. The ten top clones hold around 1% of the sample.

Compared with germline, V lacks 0 bases and J lacks 8 bases; bases without a gene match: 12. CDR1 and CDR2, per the germline V gene (reference sequence), are WNHNN and SYGVQD. From the cysteine up to the phenylalanine, the CDR3 has a length of 16 residues. Only the CDR3 region is kept as DNA, spanning 48 bases read in frame from base 1. In total, roughly 710 healthy bone marrow donors made up the cohort. At the time of sampling, every cohort member was nominally healthy, though immune exposures that went unrecorded were likely present. The donor was CMV seronegative and was included in the group of 352 seronegative cohort members. A peripheral blood sample was provided by each donor, and peripheral blood mononuclear cells were used for TCR beta sequencing. Genomic DNA was extracted from the blood cell samples with the Qiagen DNeasy Blood Extraction Kit.

Sequencing input: PBMCs. Here the chain combines TRBV10-1 and TRBJ1-2; a stretch of 7 junction bases matches TRBD1. This clonotype was obtained from a woman under 30 in good health and CMV-seronegative. CDR3 protein: CASSESSDREGRGYTF. DNA sequence: TGCGCCAGCAGTGAGTCGTCAGACAGGGAAGGAAGGGGCTACACCTTC.